This T cell receptor beta chain is from a study of blood T cells in healthy people across ages. Through a sample-barcoded 5' primer and a J-beta primer mix, a second PCR was run for roughly 7 to 12 cycles. Via MiXCR, TCRdb re-called the 5' RACE reads, giving one row per CDR3 protein. The table records under 800,000 distinct CDR3 sequences, under 25% of them present only once. The germline gives CDR1 DFQATT, CDR2 SNEGSKA (reference sequence). There are 12 residues in the CDR3. Input material: blood. The chain has TRBV20-1 and TRBJ2-5, with D uncertain. TRBJ2-7 matches the DNA end more closely, so the J call is doubtful. The source is a man between 65 and 85 years old in good health. CDR3 in amino acids: CSARKDSYEQYF. The CDR3 nucleotides read TGCAGTGCTAGAAAAGACTCCTACGAGCAGTACTTC.